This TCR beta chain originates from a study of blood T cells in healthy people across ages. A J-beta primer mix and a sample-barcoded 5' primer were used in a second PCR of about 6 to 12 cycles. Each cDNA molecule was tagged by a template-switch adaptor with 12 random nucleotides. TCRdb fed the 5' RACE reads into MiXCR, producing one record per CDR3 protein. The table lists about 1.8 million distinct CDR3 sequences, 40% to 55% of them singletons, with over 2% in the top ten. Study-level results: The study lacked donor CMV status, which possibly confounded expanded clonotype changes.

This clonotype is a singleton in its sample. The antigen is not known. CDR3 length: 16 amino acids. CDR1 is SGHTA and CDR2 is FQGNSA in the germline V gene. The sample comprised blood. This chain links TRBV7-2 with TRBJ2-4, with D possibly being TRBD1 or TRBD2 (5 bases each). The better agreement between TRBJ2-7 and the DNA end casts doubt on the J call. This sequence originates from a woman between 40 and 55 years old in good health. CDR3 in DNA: TGTGCCAGCAGCTCACTGGTTGCAGTAGGGGACGGCGAGCAGTACTTC. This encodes CASSSLVAVGDGEQYF.